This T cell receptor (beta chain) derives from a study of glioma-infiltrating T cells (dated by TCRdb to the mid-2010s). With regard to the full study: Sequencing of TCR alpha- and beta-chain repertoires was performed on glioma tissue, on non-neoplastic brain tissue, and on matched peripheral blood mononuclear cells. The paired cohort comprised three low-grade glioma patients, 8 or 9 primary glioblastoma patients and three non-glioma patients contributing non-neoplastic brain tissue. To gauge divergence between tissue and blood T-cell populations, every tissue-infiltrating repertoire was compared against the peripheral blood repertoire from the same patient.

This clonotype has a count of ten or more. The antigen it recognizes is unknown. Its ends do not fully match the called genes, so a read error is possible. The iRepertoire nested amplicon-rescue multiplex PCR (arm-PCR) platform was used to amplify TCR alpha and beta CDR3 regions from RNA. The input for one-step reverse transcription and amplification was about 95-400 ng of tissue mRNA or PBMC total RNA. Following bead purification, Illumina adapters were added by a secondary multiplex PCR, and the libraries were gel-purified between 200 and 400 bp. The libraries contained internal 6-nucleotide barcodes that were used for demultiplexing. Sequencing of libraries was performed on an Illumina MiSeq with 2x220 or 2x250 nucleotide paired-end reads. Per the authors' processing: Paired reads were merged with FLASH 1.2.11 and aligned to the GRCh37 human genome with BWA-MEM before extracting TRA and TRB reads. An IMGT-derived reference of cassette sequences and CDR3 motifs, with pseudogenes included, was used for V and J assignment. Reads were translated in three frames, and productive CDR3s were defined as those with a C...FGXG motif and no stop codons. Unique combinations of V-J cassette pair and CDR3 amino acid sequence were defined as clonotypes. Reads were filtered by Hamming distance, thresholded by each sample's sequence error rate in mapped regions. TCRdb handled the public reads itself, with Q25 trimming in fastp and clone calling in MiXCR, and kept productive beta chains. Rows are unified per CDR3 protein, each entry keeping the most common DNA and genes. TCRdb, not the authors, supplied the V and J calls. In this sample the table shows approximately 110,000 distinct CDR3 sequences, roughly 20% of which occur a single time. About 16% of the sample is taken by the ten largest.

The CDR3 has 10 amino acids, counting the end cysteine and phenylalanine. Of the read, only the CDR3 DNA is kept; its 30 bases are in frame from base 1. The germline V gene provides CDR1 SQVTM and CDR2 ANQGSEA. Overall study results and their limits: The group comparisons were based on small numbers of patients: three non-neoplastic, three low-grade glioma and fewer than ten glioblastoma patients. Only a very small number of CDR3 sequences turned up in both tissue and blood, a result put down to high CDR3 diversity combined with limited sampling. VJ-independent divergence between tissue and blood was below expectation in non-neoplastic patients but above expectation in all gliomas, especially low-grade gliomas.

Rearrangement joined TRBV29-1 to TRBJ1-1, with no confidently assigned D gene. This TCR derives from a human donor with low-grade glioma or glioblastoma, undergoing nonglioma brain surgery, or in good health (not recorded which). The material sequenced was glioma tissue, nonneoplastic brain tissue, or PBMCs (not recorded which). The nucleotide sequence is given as TGCAGCGTTGCCCCTTTTTTAGGGCCGTTT. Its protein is CSVAPFLGPF.